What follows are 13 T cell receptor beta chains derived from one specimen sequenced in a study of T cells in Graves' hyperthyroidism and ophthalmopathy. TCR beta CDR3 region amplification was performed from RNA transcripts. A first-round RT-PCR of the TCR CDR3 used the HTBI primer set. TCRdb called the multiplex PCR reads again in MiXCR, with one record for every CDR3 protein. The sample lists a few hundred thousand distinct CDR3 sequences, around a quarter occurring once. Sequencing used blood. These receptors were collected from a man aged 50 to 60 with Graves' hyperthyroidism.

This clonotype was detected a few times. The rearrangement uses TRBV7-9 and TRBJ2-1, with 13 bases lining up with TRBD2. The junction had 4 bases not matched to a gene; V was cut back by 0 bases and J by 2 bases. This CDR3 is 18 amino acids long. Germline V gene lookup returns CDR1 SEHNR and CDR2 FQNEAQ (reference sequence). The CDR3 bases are TGTGCCAGCAGCTTAGCCCCCGGGACTAGCGGGACCTACAATGAGCAGTTCTTC. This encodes CASSLAPGTSGTYNEQFF.

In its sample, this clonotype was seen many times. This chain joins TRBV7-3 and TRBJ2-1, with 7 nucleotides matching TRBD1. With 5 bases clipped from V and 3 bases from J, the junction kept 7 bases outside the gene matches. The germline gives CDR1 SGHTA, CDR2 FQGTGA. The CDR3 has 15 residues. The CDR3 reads CASSQLTGNYNEQFF. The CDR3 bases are TGTGCCAGCAGCCAGTTGACAGGGAACTACAATGAGCAGTTCTTC.

The CDR3, as DNA: TGTGCCACCAGTGATCTCCCGGGACTAGCGGGGCCTAGCTCCTACGAGCAGTACTTC. Its translation: CATSDLPGLAGPSSYEQYF. J is TRBJ2-7 and V is TRBV24-1; 13 nucleotides line up with TRBD2. The CDR3 is made up of 19 amino acids. The germline CDR1 and CDR2 sequences are KGHDR and SFDVKD. J gave up 0 bases and V 3 bases, and 10 bases lay outside the gene matches.

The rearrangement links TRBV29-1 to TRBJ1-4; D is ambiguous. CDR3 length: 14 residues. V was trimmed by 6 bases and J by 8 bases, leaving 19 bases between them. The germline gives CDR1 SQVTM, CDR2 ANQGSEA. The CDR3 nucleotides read TGCAGCGTCTCATGGACGGTCACCAACGAAAAACTGTTTTTT. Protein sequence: CSVSWTVTNEKLFF. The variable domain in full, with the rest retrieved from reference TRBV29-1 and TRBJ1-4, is SAVISQKPSRDICQRGTSLTIQCQVDSQVTMMFWYRQQPGQSLTLIATANQGSEATYESGFVIDKFPISRPNLTFSTLTVSNMSPEDSSIYLCSVSWTVTNEKLFFGSGTQLSVL.

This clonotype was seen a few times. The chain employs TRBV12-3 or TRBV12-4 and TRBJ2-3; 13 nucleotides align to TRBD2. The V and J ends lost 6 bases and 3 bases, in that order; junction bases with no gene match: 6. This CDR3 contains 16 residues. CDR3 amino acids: CASSLLAGGPTDTQYF. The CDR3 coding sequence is TGTGCCAGCAGCCTACTAGCGGGAGGGCCGACAGATACGCAGTATTTT.

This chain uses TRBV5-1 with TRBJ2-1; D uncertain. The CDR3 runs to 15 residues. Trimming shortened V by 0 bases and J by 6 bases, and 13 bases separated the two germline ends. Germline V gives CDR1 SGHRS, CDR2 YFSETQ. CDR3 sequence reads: CASSLDDPWGNEQFF. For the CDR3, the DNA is TGCGCCAGCAGCTTGGACGACCCTTGGGGCAATGAGCAGTTCTTC.

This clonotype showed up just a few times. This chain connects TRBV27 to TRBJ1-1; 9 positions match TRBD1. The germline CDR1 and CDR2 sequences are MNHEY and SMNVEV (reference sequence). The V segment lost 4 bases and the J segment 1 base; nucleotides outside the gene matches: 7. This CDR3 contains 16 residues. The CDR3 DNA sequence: TGTGCCAGCAGTTCGACCTGGGGACAGGGGAACACTGAAGCTTTCTTT. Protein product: CASSSTWGQGNTEAFF.

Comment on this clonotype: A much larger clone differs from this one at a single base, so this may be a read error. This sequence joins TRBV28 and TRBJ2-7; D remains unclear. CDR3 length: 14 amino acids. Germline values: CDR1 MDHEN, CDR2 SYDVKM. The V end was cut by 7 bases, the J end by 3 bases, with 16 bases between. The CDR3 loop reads CASNLVGNIYEQYF. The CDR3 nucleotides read TGTGCCAGCAATCTAGTGGGAAATATCTACGAGCAGTACTTC.

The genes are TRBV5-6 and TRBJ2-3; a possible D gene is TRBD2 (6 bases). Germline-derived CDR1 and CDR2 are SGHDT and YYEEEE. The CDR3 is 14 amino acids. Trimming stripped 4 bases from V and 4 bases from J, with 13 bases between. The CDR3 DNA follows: TGTGCCAGCAGCCCGTCTAGCGTCGCAGATACGCAGTATTTT. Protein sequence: CASSPSSVADTQYF. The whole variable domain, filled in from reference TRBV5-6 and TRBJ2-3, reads DAGVTQSPTHLIKTRGQQVTLRCSPKSGHDTVSWYQQALGQGPQFIFQYYEEEERQRGNFPDRFSGHQFPNYSSELNVNALLLGDSALYLCASSPSSVADTQYFGPGTRLTVL.

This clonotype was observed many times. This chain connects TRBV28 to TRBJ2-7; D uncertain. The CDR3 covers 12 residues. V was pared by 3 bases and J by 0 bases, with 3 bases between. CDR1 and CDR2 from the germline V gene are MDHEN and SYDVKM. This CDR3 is CASSLFSYEQYF. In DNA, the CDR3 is TGTGCCAGCAGTTTGTTCTCCTACGAGCAGTACTTC.

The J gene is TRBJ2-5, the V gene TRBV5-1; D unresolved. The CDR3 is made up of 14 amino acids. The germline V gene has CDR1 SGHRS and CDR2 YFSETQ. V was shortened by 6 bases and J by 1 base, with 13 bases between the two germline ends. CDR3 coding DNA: TGCGCCAGCAACCTAAAGGGCCCCCAAGAGACCCAGTACTTC. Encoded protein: CASNLKGPQETQYF.

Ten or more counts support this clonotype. The CDR3 DNA is TGTGCCAGCAGTACCCGGGACAGGGTGTACCAAGAGACCCAGTACTTC. Protein product: CASSTRDRVYQETQYF. The rearrangement joins TRBV28 to TRBJ2-5; 9 nucleotides align to TRBD1. Germline V gene data show CDR1 as MDHEN and CDR2 as SYDVKM. V was clipped by 5 bases and J by 0 bases; unmatched bases: 7. The CDR3 covers 16 residues. Supplemented by reference TRBV28 and TRBJ2-5, the full variable domain reads DVKVTQSSRYLVKRTGEKVFLECVQDMDHENMFWYRQDPGLGLRLIYFSYDVKMKEKGDIPEGYSVSREKKERFSLILESASTNQTSMYLCASSTRDRVYQETQYFGPGTRLLVL.

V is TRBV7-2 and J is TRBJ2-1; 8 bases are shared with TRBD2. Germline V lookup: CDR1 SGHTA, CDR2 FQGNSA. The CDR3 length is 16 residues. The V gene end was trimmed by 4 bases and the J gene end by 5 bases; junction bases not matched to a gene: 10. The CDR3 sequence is CASSSPGLGYDNEQFF. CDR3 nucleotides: TGTGCCAGCAGCTCTCCGGGACTAGGCTATGACAATGAGCAGTTCTTC.